The next 4 T cell receptor beta chains were all read from a single sample in a study of CD8+CD57+ T cells in acquired aplastic anemia (dated by TCRdb to between 2017 and 2018). Instrument used: Illumina HiSeq 2000. Profiling of TCR beta VDJ combinations and CDR3 sequences used genomic DNA as the template. Using fastp at Q25 and MiXCR, TCRdb reprocessed the public reads and kept productive beta chains. Under each unique CDR3 protein, matching rows form one entry showing the most common genes and DNA. The sample contains 180,000 or so distinct CDR3 sequences, 35% to 50% of them found a single time. The ten largest account for around 2.9% of the sample. Sequencing was done on a sample of sorted CD4+, CD8+, or CD8+CD57+ T cells (not recorded which) from PBMCs. The receptors originated from a human donor in good health.

This clonotype was seen only a few times. J is TRBJ2-1 and V is TRBV5-6; D not resolved. CDR1 is SGHDT and CDR2 is YYEEEE in the germline V gene. The CDR3 runs to 16 residues. V shed 4 bases and J shed 5 bases, with 19 bases lying between them. CDR3 in DNA: TGTGCCAGCAGCCGCCTGGGTCTCAACCTCGACAATGAGCAGTTCTTC. It yields the protein CASSRLGLNLDNEQFF. Looking up the rest from reference TRBV5-6 and TRBJ2-1 gives the full variable domain: DAGVTQSPTHLIKTRGQQVTLRCSPKSGHDTVSWYQQALGQGPQFIFQYYEEEERQRGNFPDRFSGHQFPNYSSELNVNALLLGDSALYLCASSRLGLNLDNEQFFGPGTRLTVL.

The chain uses TRBV29-1 and TRBJ1-1; no reliable D call. Germline V gene data show CDR1 as SQVTM and CDR2 as ANQGSEA. The V gene lost 3 bases and the J gene lost 1 base, with 9 bases spanning the gap. CDR3 length: 13 amino acids. In DNA form, the CDR3 reads TGCAGCGTTGACCCGACGGCGAACACTGAAGCTTTCTTT. Translated: CSVDPTANTEAFF.

A note on this clonotype: At one end, the junction sequence differs from germline, possibly due to a read error. The chain recombines TRBV7-7 with TRBJ2-7; D ambiguous. CDR1 and CDR2 (germline): SSHAT, FNYEAQ (reference sequence). The CDR3 is made up of 13 amino acids. The CDR3 here is CASSSDGTYEQYF. In nucleotides, the CDR3 is TGTGCTAGCAGCTCCGACGGAACCTACGAGCAGTACTTC.

The DNA of the CDR3 is TGCAGTGCACCCATCCAGGGGGCCGGCACTGAAGCTTTCTTT. Translation: CSAPIQGAGTEAFF. The chain employs TRBV20-1 and TRBJ1-1; 8 nucleotides agree with TRBD1. Germline V CDR1 and CDR2: DFQATT, SNEGSKA (reference sequence). The CDR3 extends over 14 amino acids. The V and J ends lost 6 bases and 4 bases, in that order; junction bases with no gene match: 10.